These 30 T cell receptor beta chains originate from one sample sequenced in a study of human T cells and chemical hapten exposure. Each CDR3 protein is one row after TCRdb ran MiXCR on the RACE reads. The sample has 240,000 or so distinct CDR3 sequences, 7.5% to 10% seen once; the top ten hold 2.3%. Described time point: pre-sensitization, week 0. Treatment given: therapeutic diphenylcyclopropenone sensitization with weekly scalp DPC. This specimen consisted of whole blood, obtained in connection with sensitization to the hapten diphenylcyclopropenone (DPC). The receptors here all came from a woman between 40 and 55 years old with alopecia areata. Some clones in this sample may be carry-over from other donors' samples.

This clonotype was seen a few times. V usage is TRBV9 and J usage is TRBJ2-5; D tentatively reads TRBD1 or TRBD2 (5 bases each). The V end was cut by 4 bases, the J end by 5 bases, with 15 bases between. The CDR3 length is 14 residues. The V gene's germline CDR1 is SGDLS and CDR2 YYNGEE. CDR3 amino acids: CASSPWDRRETQYF. CDR3 nucleotides: TGTGCCAGCAGCCCCTGGGACCGCCGGGAGACCCAGTACTTC.

The chain combines TRBV4-1 with TRBJ2-1, with D perhaps matching TRBD2 (5 bases). CDR1 and CDR2 (germline): MGHRA, YSYEKL. Deletions cut 3 bases from V and 1 base from J, with 16 bases between. The CDR3 is 17 residues long. The CDR3 region has the DNA TGCGCCAGCAGCCAGGGGAGACTTCTACGATCCTACAATGAGCAGTTCTTC. Translating gives CASSQGRLLRSYNEQFF.

CDR3 amino acids: CSARNASAMRETQYF. The CDR3 nucleotides read TGCAGTGCTAGAAATGCTTCGGCGATGAGGGAGACCCAGTACTTC. The J gene is TRBJ2-5, the V gene TRBV20-1, with unresolved D. The germline CDR1 and CDR2 sequences are DFQATT and SNEGSKA (reference sequence). CDR3 length equals 15 residues. V was cut by 2 bases and J by 5 bases, with 18 bases left in between.

The chain is built from TRBV5-1 and TRBJ2-3; 7 bases line up with TRBD2. Trimming at V came to 0 bases and at J to 4 bases, leaving 5 bases not matched to a gene. This CDR3 has 15 amino acids. Germline V CDR1 and CDR2: SGHRS, YFSETQ. The CDR3 bases are TGCGCCAGCAGCTTGGGCGGGAGAAATGCAGATACGCAGTATTTT. This encodes CASSLGGRNADTQYF.

The CDR3 here is CASSYSRVWDIQYF. The CDR3 DNA sequence: TGTGCCAGCAGTTACTCGAGGGTTTGGGACATTCAGTACTTC. The rearrangement joins TRBV6-6 to TRBJ2-4; D perhaps matches TRBD2 (5 bases). The length of the CDR3 is 14 residues. Germline loops: CDR1 MNHNY, CDR2 SVGAGI (reference sequence). Trimming took off 0 bases at V and 8 bases at J, with 11 bases between the two ends.

In this sample, this clonotype turned up a few times. The CDR3 DNA reads TGTGCCATCAGTGCCCCCCTGGGACTAGCGGGAGGAGGAGATACGCAGTATTTT. It translates to CAISAPLGLAGGGDTQYF. This rearrangement joins TRBV10-3 to TRBJ2-3, with TRBD2 matching 15 bases. The CDR3 runs to 18 residues. The germline CDR1 and CDR2 sequences are ENHRY and SYGVKD. V dropped 4 bases and J dropped 5; count of bases not matched to a gene: 10.

This clonotype occurred many times. The chain links TRBV6-1 to TRBJ2-7, with D perhaps TRBD2 (6 bases). CDR3 size: 14 residues. CDR1 is MNHNS and CDR2 is SASEGT in the germline V gene. The V and J ends lost 2 bases and 11 bases respectively, with 19 bases between them. CDR3 DNA sequence: TGTGCCAGCAGTGAAACTACGGGAGCTGCGGTTGAGTACTTC. This encodes CASSETTGAAVEYF.

V gene TRBV5-4 combines with J gene TRBJ2-7, with D possibly being TRBD2 (5 bases). The V gene's germline CDR1 is SGHNT and CDR2 YYREEE (reference sequence). V gave up 0 bases and J gave up 4 bases, with 11 bases separating them. The CDR3 contains 14 residues. CDR3 nucleotides: TGTGCCAGCAGCTTGGGTGGGAGTTGGTACGAGCAGTACTTC. It specifies CASSLGGSWYEQYF.

This clonotype was picked up a small number of times. V is TRBV3-1 and J is TRBJ1-1; D is perhaps TRBD1 (5 bases). With 0 bases removed from V and 9 bases from J, the gap between germline ends came to 26 bases. Per the germline V gene, CDR1 is LGHDT and CDR2 is YNNKEL (reference sequence). This CDR3 has 18 residues. The CDR3 bases are TGTGCCAGCAGCCAAGAAAGTGTACAGAGGGGCCCTACCACGAAAGCTTTCTTT. It translates to CASSQESVQRGPTTKAFF.

This clonotype was detected only a few times. V usage is TRBV28 and J usage is TRBJ2-2, with a possible D match to TRBD2 (5 bases). Per the germline V gene, CDR1 is MDHEN and CDR2 is SYDVKM. The CDR3 is 11 residues long. V was cut by 10 bases and J by 7 bases, with 10 bases left in between. The DNA for the CDR3 is TGTGCCATCGCGCGGGTCGGGGAGCTGTTTTTT. Translation gives CAIARVGELFF.

This clonotype was recorded a few times. This sequence joins TRBV2 and TRBJ1-3, with D possibly being TRBD1 (5 bases). Germline values: CDR1 SNHLY, CDR2 FYNNEI. This CDR3 is 16 amino acids long. Trimming cost V 2 bases and J 0 bases, with 11 bases left between them. The CDR3 here is CASSESRAYSGNTIYF. The CDR3 region has the DNA TGTGCCAGCAGTGAATCCAGGGCATACTCTGGAAACACCATATATTTT.

The rearrangement uses TRBV18 and TRBJ1-4, with a tentative D call TRBD1 (5 bases). V was cut by 4 bases and J by 8 bases, with 11 bases left in between. Germline lookup yields CDR1 KGHSH and CDR2 LQKENI. The CDR3 is 13 residues long. The CDR3 DNA reads as TGTGCCAGCTCACGAGGGGAGAACGAAAAACTGTTTTTT. The encoded protein is CASSRGENEKLFF. The full variable domain, completed using reference TRBV18 and TRBJ1-4, is NAGVMQNPRHLVRRRGQEARLRCSPMKGHSHVYWYRQLPEEGLKFMVYLQKENIIDESGMPKERFSAEFPKEGPSILRIQQVVRGDSAAYFCASSRGENEKLFFGSGTQLSVL.

This clonotype came up a few times. The V gene is TRBV28, the J gene TRBJ1-2, with D maybe TRBD1 (6 bases). The germline gives CDR1 MDHEN, CDR2 SYDVKM. V gave up 10 bases and J gave up 6 bases, with 21 bases separating them. This CDR3 has 14 residues. The CDR3 sequence is CATRSSQGFHGYTF. CDR3 DNA sequence: TGTGCCACCAGGAGCTCTCAGGGGTTTCATGGCTACACCTTC.

The chain employs TRBV29-1 and TRBJ2-7; a possible D gene is TRBD2 (5 bases). CDR1 and CDR2 (germline): SQVTM, ANQGSEA. Deletions cut 4 bases from V and 4 bases from J, with 8 bases between. This CDR3 has 11 amino acids. The CDR3: CSVGRRYEQYF. In nucleotides, the CDR3 is TGCAGCGTTGGGAGGCGGTACGAGCAGTACTTC.

CDR3 region: CASTGARYPSTDTQYF. The DNA for the CDR3 is TGTGCCAGCACCGGAGCCCGGTACCCCAGCACAGATACGCAGTATTTT. The chain is built from TRBV6-2 or TRBV6-3 and TRBJ2-3; no definite D call. The V and J ends lost 7 bases and 0 bases respectively, with 17 bases between them. CDR3 length: 16 amino acids. CDR1 and CDR2 from the germline V gene are MNHEY and SVGEGT.

This clonotype has a handful of counts. In DNA form, the CDR3 reads TGTGCCAGCAGGGGACATAGCAATCAGCCCCAGCATTTT. It translates to CASRGHSNQPQHF. The rearrangement uses TRBV7-9 and TRBJ1-5; D is possibly TRBD1 (6 bases). This CDR3 spans 13 amino acids. Trimming removed 6 bases from V and 0 bases from J, with 6 bases in between. Germline assignment: CDR1 SEHNR and CDR2 FQNEAQ (reference sequence).

The chain combines TRBV2 with TRBJ2-7; D remains unclear. V dropped 1 base and J dropped 3 bases, with 10 bases sitting between them. The CDR3 has 14 amino acids. The germline CDR1 and CDR2 sequences are SNHLY and FYNNEI. The CDR3 DNA is TGTGCCAGCAGTGAAGAAGTTGGCAGCTACGAGCAGTACTTC. The encoded protein is CASSEEVGSYEQYF. Filled out from reference TRBV2 and TRBJ2-7, the complete variable domain reads EPEVTQTPSHQVTQMGQEVILRCVPISNHLYFYWYRQILGQKVEFLVSFYNNEISEKSEIFDDQFSVERPDGSNFTLKIRSTKLEDSAMYFCASSEEVGSYEQYFGPGTRLTVT.

This clonotype was counted at least ten times. J is TRBJ1-1 and V is TRBV7-3, with D unresolved. Germline V gene data show CDR1 as SGHTA and CDR2 as FQGTGA. V lost 5 bases to trimming and J lost 1 base, with 8 bases between them. CDR3 length: 13 amino acids. The CDR3 here is CASSATENTEAFF. CDR3 DNA: TGTGCCAGCAGCGCGACTGAGAACACTGAAGCTTTCTTT.

This clonotype was recorded at least ten times. The rearrangement uses TRBV20-1 and TRBJ2-7, with unresolved D. This CDR3 contains 11 residues. Between the trimmed V and J ends, which lost 2 bases and 2 bases, there was a span of 4 bases. CDR1 is DFQATT and CDR2 is SNEGSKA in the germline V gene (reference sequence). This chain's CDR3 is CSARWAYEQYF. CDR3 DNA: TGCAGTGCTAGATGGGCCTACGAGCAGTACTTC.

The V call is TRBV12-3 or TRBV12-4, the J call TRBJ2-2; a weak D match, TRBD1 (6 bases). V dropped 3 bases and J dropped 6 bases, with 14 bases sitting between them. The CDR3 is 15 residues long. The CDR3 loop is CASSFTGLAAGELFF. The CDR3 nucleotides read TGTGCCAGCAGTTTTACAGGGCTGGCAGCCGGGGAGCTGTTTTTT.

This clonotype was counted many times. The V call is TRBV7-9, the J call TRBJ1-1; possible D gene TRBD1, 5 bases. The CDR3 sequence is 12 residues long. V was trimmed by 5 bases and J by 7 bases, leaving 11 bases between them. Looked up from germline, CDR1 is SEHNR and CDR2 is FQNEAQ (reference sequence). In nucleotides, the CDR3 is TGTGCCAGCAGCGTCTGGCAGGGTGAAGCTTTCTTT. Residues: CASSVWQGEAFF.

This clonotype was seen a handful of times. The J gene is TRBJ2-2, the V gene TRBV6-2 or TRBV6-3; tentatively, D is TRBD1 (6 bases). Germline V lookup: CDR1 MNHEY, CDR2 SVGEGT. The V gene lost 2 bases and the J gene lost 4 bases, with 11 bases spanning the gap. The length of the CDR3 is 15 residues. In DNA form, the CDR3 reads TGTGCCAGCAGTTACGGCACAGGGTTCACCGGGGAGCTGTTTTTT. It encodes CASSYGTGFTGELFF.

The chain links TRBV19 to TRBJ1-4; D is undetermined. Trimming left V 7 bases short and J 8 bases short, with 14 bases between. The germline V gene encodes CDR1 LNHDA and CDR2 SQIVND (reference sequence). The CDR3 covers 13 residues. The DNA of the CDR3 is TGTGCCAGTACGGATGGGAGCGTGGAAAAACTGTTTTTT. Amino acid sequence: CASTDGSVEKLFF.

This clonotype was detected many times. The chain couples TRBV6-5 to TRBJ2-7; 13 bases are shared with TRBD2. The CDR3 spans 13 residues. Germline V lookup: CDR1 MNHEY, CDR2 SVGAGI. The trim removed 5 bases at V and 12 bases at J, leaving 7 bases unmatched. CDR3 amino acids: CASSQGLAGRRYF. CDR3 bases: TGTGCCAGCAGTCAGGGACTAGCGGGGAGGCGGTACTTC.

The chain couples TRBV7-2 to TRBJ2-1; TRBD2 is a possible D gene (5 bases). V lost 5 bases to trimming and J lost 3 bases, with 14 bases between them. CDR1 is SGHTA, CDR2 FQGNSA, per germline. The CDR3 sequence is 15 residues long. DNA of the CDR3: TGTGCCAGCAGCGCTAGAGCGGACTTCTACAATGAGCAGTTCTTC. Translation gives CASSARADFYNEQFF. The whole variable domain, remainder taken from reference TRBV7-2 and TRBJ2-1, is GAGVSQSPSNKVTEKGKDVELRCDPISGHTALYWYRQSLGQGLEFLIYFQGNSAPDKSGLPSDRFSAERTGGSVSTLTIQRTQQEDSAVYLCASSARADFYNEQFFGPGTRLTVL.

V is TRBV29-1 and J is TRBJ1-4; a weak D match, TRBD1 (5 bases). Germline CDR1 is SQVTM and CDR2 is ANQGSEA. V was pared by 3 bases and J by 9 bases, with 8 bases between. The CDR3 is made up of 11 amino acids. The CDR3 coding sequence is TGCAGCGTTGACTCGGGGCAAAAACTGTTTTTT. Amino acids: CSVDSGQKLFF.

The chain joins TRBV12-3 or TRBV12-4 to TRBJ2-2, with 8 bases lining up with TRBD2. Trimming removed 7 bases from V and 1 base from J; junction bases left unmatched: 5. There are 15 residues in the CDR3. CDR3 residues: CASIPGLGNTGELFF. In DNA form, the CDR3 reads TGTGCCAGCATCCCGGGACTAGGGAACACCGGGGAGCTGTTTTTT.

This clonotype has just a few counts. The V gene is TRBV28, the J gene TRBJ2-3; D ambiguous. Germline V CDR1 and CDR2: MDHEN, SYDVKM. The CDR3 spans 12 residues. The germline V and J ends were trimmed by 7 bases and 6 bases, with 11 bases remaining between them. CDR3 in amino acids: CASTARPDTQYF. The CDR3 coding sequence is TGTGCCAGCACCGCAAGGCCGGATACGCAGTATTTT. The full variable domain, in which reference TRBV28 and TRBJ2-3 provide the parts outside the CDR3, is DVKVTQSSRYLVKRTGEKVFLECVQDMDHENMFWYRQDPGLGLRLIYFSYDVKMKEKGDIPEGYSVSREKKERFSLILESASTNQTSMYLCASTARPDTQYFGPGTRLTVL.

This clonotype appeared many times. This chain links TRBV18 with TRBJ1-1; D call uncertain. Germline CDR1 and CDR2: KGHSH and LQKENI. V lost 1 base to trimming and J lost 5 bases, with 14 bases between them. CDR3 size: 15 residues. CDR3 residues: CASSPLVPGGTEAFF. In nucleotides, the CDR3 is TGTGCCAGCTCACCACTCGTTCCAGGAGGGACTGAAGCTTTCTTT.

The chain is built from TRBV6-6 and TRBJ1-2; D possibly corresponds to TRBD1 (6 bases). The CDR3 extends over 16 amino acids. Germline V CDR1 and CDR2: MNHNY, SVGAGI (reference sequence). V was clipped by 5 bases and J by 4 bases, with 20 bases between them. CDR3 protein: CASSTTGADYGYGYTF. DNA of the CDR3: TGTGCCAGCAGTACCACGGGGGCCGACTATGGCTATGGCTACACCTTC.